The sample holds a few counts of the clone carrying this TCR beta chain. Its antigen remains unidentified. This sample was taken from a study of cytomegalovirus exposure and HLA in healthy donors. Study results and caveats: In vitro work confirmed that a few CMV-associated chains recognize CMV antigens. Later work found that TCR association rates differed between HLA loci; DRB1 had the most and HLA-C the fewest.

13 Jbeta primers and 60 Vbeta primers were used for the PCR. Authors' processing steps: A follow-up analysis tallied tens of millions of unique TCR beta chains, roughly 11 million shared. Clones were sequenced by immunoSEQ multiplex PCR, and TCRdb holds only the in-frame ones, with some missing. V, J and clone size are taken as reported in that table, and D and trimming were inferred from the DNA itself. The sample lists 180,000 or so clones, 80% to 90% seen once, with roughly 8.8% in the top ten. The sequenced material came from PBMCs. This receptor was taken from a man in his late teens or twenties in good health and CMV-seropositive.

CDR3 coding DNA: TGCGCCAGCAGCCAAGATGCAGGACAGGGAAACAATGAGCAGTTCTTC. It encodes CASSQDAGQGNNEQFF. This chain uses TRBV4-3 with TRBJ2-1, with 8 bases aligning to TRBD1. The CDR3 is 16 residues long. Germline CDR1 and CDR2: LGHNA and YSLEER. V dropped 0 bases and J dropped 5; count of bases not matched to a gene: 6.